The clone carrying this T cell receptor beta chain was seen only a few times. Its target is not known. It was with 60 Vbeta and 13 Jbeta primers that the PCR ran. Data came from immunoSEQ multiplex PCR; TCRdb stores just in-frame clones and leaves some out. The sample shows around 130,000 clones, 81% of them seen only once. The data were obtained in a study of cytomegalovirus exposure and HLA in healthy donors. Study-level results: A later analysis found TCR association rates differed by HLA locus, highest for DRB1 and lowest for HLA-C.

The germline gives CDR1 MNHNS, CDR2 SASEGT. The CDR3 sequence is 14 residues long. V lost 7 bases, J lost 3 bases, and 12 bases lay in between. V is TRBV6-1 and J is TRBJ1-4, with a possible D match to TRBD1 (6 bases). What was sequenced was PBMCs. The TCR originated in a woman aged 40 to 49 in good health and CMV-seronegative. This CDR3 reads CASNTGLANEKLFF. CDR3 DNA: TGTGCCAGCAACACAGGGTTGGCTAATGAAAAACTGTTTTTT.